Sequencing of this TCR beta chain was carried out in a study of blood T cell repertoires in COVID-19. In the original analysis: The assay estimated nucleated cells by amplifying reference gene primers. TCRdb keeps only in-frame clones here, not all; method: immunoSEQ multiplex PCR. That table supplies the V and J calls and clone size; D and trimming were determined from the DNA. The table has roughly 100,000 clones, roughly nine tenths seen once. This CDR3 contains 18 residues. The germline V gene has CDR1 MNHNY and CDR2 SVGAGI (reference sequence). Trimming pared 5 bases from V and 0 bases from J, leaving 22 bases between.

The chain is built from TRBV6-6 and TRBJ1-1, with unresolved D. The sample consisted of peripheral blood. The TCR comes from a human donor in a cohort sampled during active COVID-19. DNA of the CDR3: TGTGCCAGCAGTCCCAGGCAGACGCTCTTAAGGATGAACACTGAAGCTTTCTTT. Its translation is CASSPRQTLLRMNTEAFF.